The TCR beta chain described here comes from a study of response to subunit inactivated influenza vaccine. TCRdb itself ran the RT-PCR reads through MiXCR, one entry per CDR3 protein. The sample lists about 800,000 distinct CDR3 sequences; 21% were seen once. This CDR3 is built from 15 residues. CDR1 and CDR2 (germline): SGHRS, YFSETQ. The V and J ends lost 0 bases and 7 bases, in that order; junction bases with no gene match: 5. Many counts were recorded for this clonotype. This sequence joins TRBV5-1 and TRBJ2-2, with 8 bases fitting TRBD1. The sequences come from PBMCs from blood, collected more than 4 days after vaccination. The receptor comes from a man in his forties or fifties who received an inactivated influenza vaccine. The CDR3 region is CASSLDGTGGGELFF. CDR3 coding DNA: TGCGCCAGCAGCTTGGATGGGACAGGTGGCGGGGAGCTGTTTTTT.